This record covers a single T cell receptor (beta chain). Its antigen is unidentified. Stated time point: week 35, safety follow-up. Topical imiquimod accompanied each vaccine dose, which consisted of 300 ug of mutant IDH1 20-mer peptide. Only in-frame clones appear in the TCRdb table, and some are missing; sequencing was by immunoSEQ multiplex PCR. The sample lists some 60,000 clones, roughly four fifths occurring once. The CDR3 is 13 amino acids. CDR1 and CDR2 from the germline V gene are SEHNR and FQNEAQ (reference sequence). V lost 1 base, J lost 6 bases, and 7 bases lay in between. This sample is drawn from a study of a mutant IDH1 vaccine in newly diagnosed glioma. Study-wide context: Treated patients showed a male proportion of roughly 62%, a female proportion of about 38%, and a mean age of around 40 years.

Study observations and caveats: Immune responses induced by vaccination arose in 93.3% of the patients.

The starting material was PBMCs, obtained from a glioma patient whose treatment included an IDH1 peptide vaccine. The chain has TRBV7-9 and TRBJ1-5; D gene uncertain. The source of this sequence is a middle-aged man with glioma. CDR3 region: CASSLESGQPQHF. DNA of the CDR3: TGTGCCAGCAGCTTAGAGTCTGGTCAGCCCCAGCATTTT.